This T cell receptor beta chain is drawn from a study of regulatory T cells in long-lasting Graves disease. Findings of the study overall: Newly diagnosed patients had higher TCR diversity than persistent Graves' patients did.

This clonotype occurred once. Its antigen is still unknown. One junction end does not reproduce the germline sequence, and a read error may be involved. With iRepertoire HTBI primers and Arm-PCR of CDR3 regions, TCR beta libraries were built. TCRdb independently ran MiXCR on the multiplex PCR reads; one entry per CDR3 protein. This sample has more than 300,000 distinct CDR3 sequences, with around 19% found just once. Documented time point: persistent/refractory GD, antithyroid drugs over 5 years with positive TRAb. PBMCs provided the RNA from which the TCR library was made. The guidelines of the American Thyroid Association were the basis for diagnosing Graves' disease. An endocrinology unit in Xi'an, China, supplied the patients. Germline assignment: CDR1 SGHTA and CDR2 FQGNSA. CDR3 length: 17 residues.

This chain links TRBV7-2 with TRBJ1-3, with D unresolved. The sample consisted of peripheral blood mononuclear cells (PBMCs), taken when the disease was refractory, from a patient treated with antithyroid drugs. The sequence derives from a female donor with Graves disease. The CDR3 loop reads CASSLALPSLRGDTIYF. In DNA form, the CDR3 reads TGTGCCAGCAGCTTAGCCCTACCCTCGTTACGTGGAGACACCATATATTTT. The full variable domain, with the rest looked up from reference TRBV7-2 and TRBJ1-3, is GAGVSQSPSNKVTEKGKDVELRCDPISGHTALYWYRQSLGQGLEFLIYFQGNSAPDKSGLPSDRFSAERTGGSVSTLTIQRTQQEDSAVYLCASSLALPSLRGDTIYFGEGSWLTVV.